The 8 T cell receptor beta chains below come from one sample, sequenced in a study of blood T cell repertoires in COVID-19. Clones were sequenced by immunoSEQ multiplex PCR, and TCRdb holds only the in-frame ones, with some missing. The repertoire consists of fewer than 35,000 clones, with about nine tenths occurring once and the leading ten covering just under 2%. The sample was peripheral blood. All receptors come from a man over 45 with active or convalescent COVID-19.

The chain is built from TRBV5-1 and TRBJ1-2; D is undetermined. Germline V gene data show CDR1 as SGHRS and CDR2 as YFSETQ. V was shortened by 2 bases and J by 2 bases, with 4 bases between the two germline ends. This CDR3 comprises 12 residues. CDR3 protein: CASSFENYGYTF. CDR3 nucleotide sequence: TGCGCCAGCAGCTTCGAGAACTATGGCTACACCTTC.

CDR3 nucleotide sequence: TGCAGCGTTGACCGTAGCGGTTCCTACAATGAGCAGTTCTTC. This sequence encodes CSVDRSGSYNEQFF. This chain connects TRBV29-1 to TRBJ2-1, with TRBD2 as a possible D gene (6 bases). V shed 3 bases and J shed 1 base, with 10 bases lying between them. The germline V gene has CDR1 SQVTM and CDR2 ANQGSEA. The CDR3 is 14 amino acids.

CDR3 in amino acids: CASSPGTAQETQYF. CDR3 DNA sequence: TGTGCCAGCAGCCCAGGGACAGCCCAAGAGACCCAGTACTTC. The rearrangement uses TRBV5-4 and TRBJ2-5, with 7 positions matching TRBD1. Germline trimming cut 4 bases from V and 1 base from J; bases unmatched to any gene: 4. CDR3 length: 14 amino acids. The V gene's germline CDR1 is SGHNT and CDR2 YYREEE (reference sequence).

The chain couples TRBV5-6 to TRBJ1-3; no clear D. CDR1 and CDR2 (germline): SGHDT, YYEEEE. The CDR3 is 14 residues long. V lost 0 bases and J 0 bases, leaving 4 bases between the germline ends. CDR3 bases: TGTGCCAGCAGCTTGGGTAGCTCTGGAAACACCATATATTTT. Protein: CASSLGSSGNTIYF.

The chain carries TRBV28 and TRBJ2-3; 11 nucleotides match TRBD2. V was clipped by 10 bases and J by 2 bases; unmatched bases: 8. Germline V gene sequence: CDR1 MDHEN, CDR2 SYDVKM. The CDR3 is 15 residues long. DNA of the CDR3: TGTGCCAAAAGGACTAGCGGGCTTTACACAGATACGCAGTATTTT. This translates into CAKRTSGLYTDTQYF. Full variable domain (remainder filled in from reference TRBV28 and TRBJ2-3): DVKVTQSSRYLVKRTGEKVFLECVQDMDHENMFWYRQDPGLGLRLIYFSYDVKMKEKGDIPEGYSVSREKKERFSLILESASTNQTSMYLCAKRTSGLYTDTQYFGPGTRLTVL.

This clone was detected only a few times. The CDR3 loop is CASSNPTDNGYTF. DNA for the CDR3: TGTGCCAGCAGCAACCCTACCGACAATGGCTACACCTTC. The V and J genes are TRBV6-2 or TRBV6-3 and TRBJ1-2; D gene unclear. Trimming pared 6 bases from V and 6 bases from J, leaving 14 bases between. The CDR3 has 13 residues. Germline V CDR1 and CDR2: MNHEY, SVGEGT.

The rearrangement uses TRBV18 and TRBJ2-1, with 7 bases lining up with TRBD2. From germline, CDR1 is KGHSH and CDR2 LQKENI. The junction had 12 bases not matched to a gene; V was cut back by 5 bases and J by 5 bases. This CDR3 comprises 16 residues. The CDR3 loop reads CASSGVSGRADNEQFF. CDR3 in DNA: TGTGCCAGCTCAGGTGTTAGCGGGCGGGCGGACAATGAGCAGTTCTTC.

Only a few counts were recorded for this clone. The V gene is TRBV9, the J gene TRBJ2-3, with 12 bases lining up with TRBD2. V was pared by 0 bases and J by 6 bases, with 5 bases of the junction left unmatched. CDR3 length: 16 residues. Germline-derived CDR1 and CDR2 are SGDLS and YYNGEE. The CDR3 reads CASSVGASGRADTQYF. The CDR3 DNA reads TGTGCCAGCAGCGTAGGGGCTAGCGGGAGGGCCGATACGCAGTATTTT.